The clone carrying this T cell receptor beta chain was seen only once. The sample belongs to a study of blood T cell repertoires in COVID-19. Study-wide context: The United States, Italy and Spain provided the acute and convalescent COVID-19 samples. PBMCs, B-cell-depleted T cells, or T cells were the source of the cDNA or gDNA that made up the material.

As handled by the study authors: Reference gene primer amplification in the assay estimated nucleated cell counts. Using immunoSEQ multiplex PCR, the repertoire was profiled, and TCRdb retains in-frame clones only, with some absent. D and trimming come from the DNA, and the V and J calls and clone size come from that table. The table lists about 250,000 clones, approximately 86% of them singletons, with just under 6.5% in the top ten. Per the germline V gene, CDR1 is WSHSY and CDR2 is SAAADI. The CDR3 is made up of 14 amino acids. V was pared by 11 bases and J by 4 bases, with 18 bases between. This TCR was sampled from a woman in her sixties with active or convalescent COVID-19. This rearrangement joins TRBV10-2 to TRBJ2-1; D perhaps matches TRBD2 (7 bases). The specimen sequenced was peripheral blood. Here the CDR3 DNA reads TGCGCCTCCCTTGAGGGGGGGTCATACAATGAGCAGTTCTTC. This codes for CASLEGGSYNEQFF.